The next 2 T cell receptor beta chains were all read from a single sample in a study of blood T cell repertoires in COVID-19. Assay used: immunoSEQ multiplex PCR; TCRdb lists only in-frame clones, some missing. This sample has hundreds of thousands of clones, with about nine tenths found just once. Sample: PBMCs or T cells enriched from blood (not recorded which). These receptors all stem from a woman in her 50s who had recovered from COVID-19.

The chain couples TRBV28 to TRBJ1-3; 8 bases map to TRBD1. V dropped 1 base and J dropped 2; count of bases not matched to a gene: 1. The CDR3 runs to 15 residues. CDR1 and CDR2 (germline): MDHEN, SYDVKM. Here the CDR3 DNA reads TGTGCCAGCAGTTTATACAGGGGGACTGGAAACACCATATATTTT. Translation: CASSLYRGTGNTIYF.

The CDR3 spells CASSYRGSYEQYF. The DNA of the CDR3 is TGTGCCAGCAGCTACAGGGGGTCCTACGAGCAGTACTTC. V gene TRBV7-8 combines with J gene TRBJ2-7, with 8 positions matching TRBD1. Germline V CDR1 and CDR2: SGHVS, FQNEAQ. V was pared by 4 bases and J by 1 base, with 0 bases of the junction left unmatched. The CDR3 has 13 residues. The full variable domain, rest sourced from reference TRBV7-8 and TRBJ2-7, is GAGVSQSPRYKVAKRGQDVALRCDPISGHVSLFWYQQALGQGPEFLTYFQNEAQLDKSGLPSDRFFAERPEGSVSTLKIQRTQQEDSAVYLCASSYRGSYEQYFGPGTRLTVT.